The rows below give T cell receptor beta chains drawn from one sample of a study of blood T cell repertoires in COVID-19. TCRdb's copy holds only in-frame clones and misses some; the assay was immunoSEQ multiplex PCR. The sample lists fewer than 300,000 clones; approximately 90% were seen once. The sample was peripheral blood. Source of these receptors: a woman between 45 and 60 years old with COVID-19, enrolled during active disease. The CDR3 runs from the conserved cysteine through the conserved F or W. Each record gives: J gene, clone size, D gene, CDR3 length, V gene, CDR3 DNA, CDR3 protein. D genes are given only for firm matches. Only some rows state a clone size, as once, few, many or a class for expanded clones.

>TRBJ2-1|once|.|15|TRBV7-9
TGTGCCAGCAGCCTCACGGGACTGGGATACAATGAGCAGTTCTTC
CASSLTGLGYNEQFF
>TRBJ2-2|.|.|14|TRBV2
TGTGCCAGCAGTGGGAGAATTCGCACCGGGGAGCTGTTTTTT
CASSGRIRTGELFF
>TRBJ2-4|.|TRBD2|15|TRBV11-3
TGTGCCAGCAGCCCACAGGGACTAGCGGAAAACATTCAGTACTTC
CASSPQGLAENIQYF
>TRBJ1-4|.|.|11|TRBV30
TGTGCCAAGGGACTTTCTGGAAAACTGTTTTTT
CAKGLSGKLFF
>TRBJ1-4|.|TRBD1|13|TRBV4-2
TGTGCCAGCAGCCCTAACGACAGGGTAATGTTGTTTTTT
CASSPNDRVMLFF
>TRBJ1-2|.|.|15|TRBV27
TGTGCCAGCAGTCCCTCGGGAATTTTCGGCTATGGCTACACCTTC
CASSPSGIFGYGYTF
>TRBJ2-3|.|.|12|TRBV11-3
TGTGCTGGGGGGAGCGGCCCAGATACGCAGTATTTT
CAGGSGPDTQYF
>TRBJ1-2|.|.|18|TRBV3-1/TRBV3-2
TGTGCCAGCAGCCAAGAGGTACTTACGGACAGAAGAAACTATGGCTACACCTTC
CASSQEVLTDRRNYGYTF
>TRBJ2-3|.|.|15|TRBV20-1
TGCAGTGCTAGTTGGGCGAGGACTAGCACAGATACGCAGTATTTT
CSASWARTSTDTQYF
>TRBJ1-5|.|.|17|TRBV21-1
TGTGCCAGCAGCAAAGAGGGTATGGTTGAGGGCCATCAGCCCCAGCATTTT
CASSKEGMVEGHQPQHF
>TRBJ2-1|.|.|15|TRBV13
TGTGCCAGCAACCCTCTAGGGCCGGGGAGCAATGAGCAGTTCTTC
CASNPLGPGSNEQFF
>TRBJ2-7|.|.|16|TRBV4-2
TGTGCCAGCAGCCAAGAGAGGGTTTTAGAATACTACGAGCAGTACTTC
CASSQERVLEYYEQYF
>TRBJ1-1|.|.|14|TRBV14
TGTGCCAGCAGCCAATCCATCCTAGGTACTGAAGCTTTCTTT
CASSQSILGTEAFF
>TRBJ1-1|.|TRBD1|14|TRBV3-1/TRBV3-2
TGTGCCAGCAGCCCTGACAGGGTGATCTCTGAAGCTTTCTTT
CASSPDRVISEAFF